A single sample is the source of the 9 T cell receptor beta chains below, sequenced in a study of beta chain features in type 1 diabetes. Study-wide findings and caveats: All four CD4+ subsets of Type 1 diabetes patients contained TCRB CDR3s that were moderately but significantly shorter.

No antigens are known for them. Expressed TCRB transcripts got sequenced, as all isolated RNA was reverse transcribed. Data came from immunoSEQ multiplex PCR; TCRdb stores just in-frame clones and leaves some out. The table includes about 340,000 clones, roughly 12% detected once. The sample consisted of naive CD4+ T cells from blood. The receptors derive from a woman younger than 35 with type 1 diabetes.

The V call is TRBV19, the J call TRBJ2-1; 10 bases fit TRBD2. The V segment lost 3 bases and the J segment 7 bases; nucleotides outside the gene matches: 6. Germline-derived CDR1 and CDR2 are LNHDA and SQIVND (reference sequence). The CDR3 runs 15 residues. The CDR3 spells CASSMALAGVNEQFF. CDR3 coding DNA: TGTGCCAGTAGTATGGCCCTAGCGGGAGTAAATGAGCAGTTCTTC. Full variable domain (missing parts from reference TRBV19 and TRBJ2-1): DGGITQSPKYLFRKEGQNVTLSCEQNLNHDAMYWYRQDPGQGLRLIYYSQIVNDFQKGDIAEGYSVSREKKESFPLTVTSAQKNPTAFYLCASSMALAGVNEQFFGPGTRLTVL.

The chain uses TRBV4-3 and TRBJ2-1; weak D call: TRBD2 (5 bases). CDR3 length: 14 amino acids. Trimming removed 0 bases from V and 6 bases from J, with 9 bases in between. From germline, CDR1 is LGHNA and CDR2 YSLEER. The CDR3 protein is CASSQESEGNEQFF. The CDR3 DNA sequence: TGCGCCAGCAGCCAAGAAAGCGAGGGCAATGAGCAGTTCTTC.

This clone has a handful of counts. This chain connects TRBV6-6 to TRBJ2-5; maybe TRBD2 (6 bases). There are 15 residues in the CDR3. Trimming cost V 2 bases and J 4 bases, with 14 bases left between them. Germline V gene sequence: CDR1 MNHNY, CDR2 SVGAGI (reference sequence). In DNA form, the CDR3 reads TGTGCCAGCAGTTACACGGGCGGGGCAAGAGAGACCCAGTACTTC. Its translation is CASSYTGGARETQYF.

The chain carries TRBV18 and TRBJ1-2, with TRBD1 as a possible D gene (6 bases). Germline CDR1 and CDR2: KGHSH and LQKENI. The length of the CDR3 is 13 residues. Between the trimmed V and J ends, which lost 0 bases and 12 bases, there was a span of 14 bases. The CDR3, as DNA: TGTGCCAGCTCACCACCGGGGGCGGGGGAAGACACCTTC. As protein: CASSPPGAGEDTF.

This clone was seen only once. The J gene is TRBJ2-5, the V gene TRBV4-1, with TRBD2 matching over 7 bases. The CDR3 is 15 residues long. Germline trimming cut 8 bases from V and 5 bases from J; bases unmatched to any gene: 14. Germline values: CDR1 MGHRA, CDR2 YSYEKL. CDR3 sequence: CASALGVTSLETQYF. The CDR3 coding sequence is TGCGCCAGCGCCCTCGGCGTGACTAGCCTCGAGACCCAGTACTTC.

The genes are TRBV5-1 and TRBJ2-1; TRBD2 matches 7 bases. CDR3 length: 15 amino acids. In germline, CDR1 is SGHRS, CDR2 YFSETQ. J gave up 6 bases and V 1 base, and 7 bases lay outside the gene matches. The CDR3 spells CASSLTLADINEQFF. CDR3 DNA sequence: TGCGCCAGCAGCTTGACGCTAGCGGATATCAATGAGCAGTTCTTC.

This clone came up a few times. This chain links TRBV4-3 with TRBJ1-2; 7 bases line up with TRBD1. Germline values: CDR1 LGHNA, CDR2 YSLEER. With V trimmed by 0 bases and J by 7 bases, 8 bases remained unmatched. This CDR3 has 15 residues. This CDR3 is CASSQDQEGATGYTF. The CDR3 DNA follows: TGCGCCAGCAGCCAAGATCAGGAGGGGGCGACTGGCTACACCTTC.

V usage is TRBV7-3 and J usage is TRBJ2-1; 7 bases align to TRBD2. The ends lost 8 bases at V and 9 bases at J; junction bases unmatched: 7. The CDR3 has 12 residues. The germline gives CDR1 SGHTA, CDR2 FQGTGA. CDR3 amino acids: CASGPPGGEQFF. Written as DNA, the CDR3 is TGTGCCAGCGGCCCTCCGGGGGGTGAGCAGTTCTTC.

In its sample, this clone was seen a few times. The chain employs TRBV7-2 and TRBJ2-5; 10 nucleotides match TRBD1. V shed 5 bases and J 5 bases; nucleotides not matched to a gene: 8. CDR1 SGHTA and CDR2 FQGNSA come from the germline V gene. This CDR3 is 15 amino acids long. CDR3 loop: CASSPSGGQGETQYF. The CDR3 nucleotides are TGTGCCAGCAGCCCCAGCGGGGGACAGGGGGAGACCCAGTACTTC.